A single sample gave rise to the 21 T cell receptor beta chains below, sequenced in a study of early T cells in non-severe SARS-CoV-2 infection. TCRdb redid the calling of the 5' RACE reads with MiXCR, one entry per CDR3 protein. The sample lists about 80,000 distinct CDR3 sequences, roughly 5.3% occurring once. Sequencing used whole blood, obtained at baseline. The receptors were gathered from an adult who was a healthcare worker with PCR-confirmed SARS-CoV-2 infection or an uninfected control (not recorded which).

This clonotype was found a few times. The chain has TRBV5-6 and TRBJ2-3; a possible D gene is TRBD2 (6 bases). CDR1 is SGHDT, CDR2 YYEEEE, per germline. The V and J ends lost 0 bases and 12 bases respectively, with 14 bases between them. CDR3 length equals 13 residues. The CDR3 protein is CASSLASGVPQYF. For the CDR3, the DNA is TGTGCCAGCAGCTTGGCTTCGGGGGTACCACAGTATTTT.

This clonotype was counted at least ten times. The J gene is TRBJ1-1, the V gene TRBV2, with 7 nucleotides matching TRBD1. The V and J ends lost 6 bases and 3 bases, in that order; junction bases with no gene match: 4. Germline V gene sequence: CDR1 SNHLY, CDR2 FYNNEI. CDR3 size: 13 residues. CDR3 in DNA: TGTGCCAGCAGGGACAGGTGGGACACTGAAGCTTTCTTT. Translation: CASRDRWDTEAFF. The variable domain in full, with the rest retrieved from reference TRBV2 and TRBJ1-1, is EPEVTQTPSHQVTQMGQEVILRCVPISNHLYFYWYRQILGQKVEFLVSFYNNEISEKSEIFDDQFSVERPDGSNFTLKIRSTKLEDSAMYFCASRDRWDTEAFFGQGTRLTVV.

This chain connects TRBV6-6 to TRBJ1-6; TRBD1 agrees at 7 bases. CDR3 length: 14 residues. J gave up 8 bases and V 2 bases, and 3 bases lay outside the gene matches. CDR1 and CDR2 from the germline V gene are MNHNY and SVGAGI (reference sequence). In DNA form, the CDR3 reads TGTGCCAGCAGTTACAGACAGGGTCATTCACCCCTCCACTTT. Protein: CASSYRQGHSPLHF.

This clonotype was detected ten times or more. This sequence joins TRBV20-1 and TRBJ2-1; D is undetermined. Germline loops: CDR1 DFQATT, CDR2 SNEGSKA (reference sequence). The CDR3 contains 11 residues. With 4 bases removed from V and 9 bases from J, the gap between germline ends came to 10 bases. The CDR3 loop is CSATSRSEQFF. The CDR3 DNA sequence: TGCAGTGCTACCTCTAGAAGTGAGCAGTTCTTC.

This clonotype occurred many times. The V call is TRBV7-2, the J call TRBJ2-7, with TRBD1 identical over 8 bases. CDR3 length: 14 amino acids. The germline gives CDR1 SGHTA, CDR2 FQGNSA. V shed 4 bases and J 6 bases; nucleotides not matched to a gene: 8. The CDR3, as DNA: TGTGCCAGCAGCTCGCCCGGGACAGGCCCCGAGCAGTACTTC. Protein product: CASSSPGTGPEQYF.

CDR3 sequence (DNA): TGTGCCAGCAGTTCGAATGAAGGGCGGAGTACTGAAGCTTTCTTT. Translated: CASSSNEGRSTEAFF. This sequence joins TRBV28 and TRBJ1-1; D remains unclear. Germline CDR1 reads MDHEN; CDR2 reads SYDVKM. There are 15 residues in the CDR3. Trimming took off 4 bases at V and 5 bases at J, with 17 bases between the two ends.

The chain employs TRBV11-2 and TRBJ1-1, with TRBD1 as a possible D gene (6 bases). Germline values: CDR1 SGHAT, CDR2 FQNNGV. V lost 5 bases, J lost 4 bases, and 11 bases lay in between. The CDR3 has 13 amino acids. Here the CDR3 DNA reads TGTGCCAGCAGCCTTGTGGGGGCCACTGAAGCTTTCTTT. It specifies CASSLVGATEAFF.

This clonotype was counted between two and nine times. The V call is TRBV3-1, the J call TRBJ2-5; no reliable D call. Germline values: CDR1 LGHDT, CDR2 YNNKEL (reference sequence). CDR3 length equals 12 residues. V dropped 7 bases and J dropped 4 bases, with 10 bases sitting between them. The CDR3 loop is CASMIGRETQYF. The CDR3 DNA reads TGTGCCAGCATGATAGGGCGAGAGACCCAGTACTTC.

Here the CDR3 reads CASSFNRREKLFF. CDR3 DNA: TGTGCCAGCAGCTTTAACAGAAGGGAAAAACTGTTTTTT. The chain uses TRBV7-2 and TRBJ1-4, with D unclear. Germline CDR1 is SGHTA and CDR2 is FQGNSA. This CDR3 has 13 residues. Trimming removed 3 bases at V and 8 bases at J, with 10 bases between.

For the CDR3, the DNA is TGCAGTGCGGACTCCGGGACTAGCGCCGAAAACATTCAGTACTTC. Residues: CSADSGTSAENIQYF. The rearrangement uses TRBV20-1 and TRBJ2-4, with 10 nucleotides matching TRBD2. Germline V gene data show CDR1 as DFQATT and CDR2 as SNEGSKA (reference sequence). V lost 6 bases to trimming and J lost 5 bases; unmatched junction nucleotides: 10. The CDR3 covers 15 residues.

A few counts support this clonotype. The chain links TRBV18 to TRBJ2-1, with D perhaps matching TRBD1 or TRBD2 (6 bases each). The V and J ends lost 3 bases and 3 bases respectively, with 15 bases between them. The germline V gene encodes CDR1 KGHSH and CDR2 LQKENI. CDR3 length equals 16 residues. CDR3 nucleotides: TGTGCCAGCTCACCCGGGGGCACCGACCTCTACAATGAGCAGTTCTTC. Amino acid sequence: CASSPGGTDLYNEQFF.

Only a few counts were recorded for this clonotype. The V call is TRBV7-9, the J call TRBJ1-1; D not resolved. V gave up 2 bases and J gave up 2 bases, with 12 bases separating them. Germline CDR1 SEHNR, CDR2 FQNEAQ (reference sequence). CDR3 length: 15 amino acids. As DNA, the CDR3 is TGTGCCAGCAGCTTATGGGCGGAATATAACACTGAAGCTTTCTTT. Translated: CASSLWAEYNTEAFF. Drawing the rest from reference TRBV7-9 and TRBJ1-1, the complete variable domain is DTGVSQNPRHKITKRGQNVTFRCDPISEHNRLYWYRQTLGQGPEFLTYFQNEAQLEKSRLLSDRFSAERPKGSFSTLEIQRTEQGDSAMYLCASSLWAEYNTEAFFGQGTRLTVV.

This clonotype was found many times. The rearrangement uses TRBV29-1 and TRBJ2-7; D unresolved. Trimming pared 1 base from V and 0 bases from J, leaving 10 bases between. The CDR3 consists of 14 residues. Per the germline V gene, CDR1 is SQVTM and CDR2 is ANQGSEA. The DNA for the CDR3 is TGCAGCGTTGAAGGCTTGGCCAGCTCCTACGAGCAGTACTTC. Its protein is CSVEGLASSYEQYF.

Concerning this clonotype: With a much larger clone just one base away, this may be a read error. This chain's CDR3 is CAWDNMNTEAFF. The CDR3 DNA reads TGTGCCTGGGACAACATGAACACTGAAGCTTTCTTT. V usage is TRBV30 and J usage is TRBJ1-1; unclear D gene. In germline, CDR1 is GTSNPN, CDR2 SVGIG (reference sequence). This CDR3 spans 12 amino acids. The V end lost 5 bases, the J end lost 0 bases, and 7 bases lay between the germline ends.

Ten or more counts support this clonotype. V gene TRBV12-3 or TRBV12-4 combines with J gene TRBJ2-2; perhaps TRBD2 as D (5 bases). This CDR3 contains 15 residues. Between the trimmed V and J ends, which lost 8 bases and 2 bases, there was a span of 15 bases. The CDR3 here is CASFLSGINTGELFF. The CDR3 DNA is TGTGCCAGCTTTCTTTCCGGGATCAACACCGGGGAGCTGTTTTTT.

The chain couples TRBV7-3 to TRBJ2-2; D call uncertain. The CDR3 is made up of 13 amino acids. V was pared by 4 bases and J by 5 bases, with 8 bases between. Germline values: CDR1 SGHTA, CDR2 FQGTGA. The CDR3 reads CASSSVDTGELFF. The CDR3 DNA reads as TGTGCCAGCAGCTCTGTCGATACCGGGGAGCTGTTTTTT.

This clonotype was seen at least ten times. The chain carries TRBV30 and TRBJ2-1; perhaps TRBD2 as D (5 bases). Germline V gene lookup returns CDR1 GTSNPN and CDR2 SVGIG (reference sequence). The ends were cut back, 0 bases at V and 9 bases at J, with 15 bases in the middle. CDR3 size: 14 residues. DNA for the CDR3: TGTGCCTGGAGTGTAAGAGTGGGAGTACGTGAGCAGTTCTTC. Protein sequence: CAWSVRVGVREQFF.

In this sample, this clonotype turned up many times. CDR3 DNA: TGTGCCAGCAGGACTAGCGACGGTATCACAGATACGCAGTATTTT. It specifies CASRTSDGITDTQYF. The rearrangement links TRBV25-1 to TRBJ2-3; 8 bases match TRBD2. The CDR3 covers 15 residues. Looked up from germline, CDR1 is MGHDK and CDR2 is SYGVNS. With V trimmed by 6 bases and J by 2 bases, 7 bases remained unmatched. Filled out from reference TRBV25-1 and TRBJ2-3, the complete variable domain reads EADIYQTPRYLVIGTGKKITLECSQTMGHDKMYWYQQDPGMELHLIHYSYGVNSTEKGDLSSESTVSRIRTEHFPLTLESARPSHTSQYLCASRTSDGITDTQYFGPGTRLTVL.

The table lists this clonotype with many counts. The gene calls are TRBV5-1 and TRBJ1-2; possible D gene TRBD1, 5 bases. In germline, CDR1 is SGHRS, CDR2 YFSETQ. The CDR3 runs to 14 residues. Trimming took off 0 bases at V and 8 bases at J, with 14 bases between the two ends. The CDR3 loop reads CASSLARQGSGYTF. The CDR3 region has the DNA TGCGCCAGCAGCTTGGCCCGGCAGGGAAGCGGCTACACCTTC.

DNA for the CDR3: TGTGCCAGCAGCCGGGGACTAGCAGGAACGGGGGAGCAGTACTTC. This encodes CASSRGLAGTGEQYF. The rearrangement uses TRBV7-3 and TRBJ2-7; 9 bases align to TRBD2. The germline gives CDR1 SGHTA, CDR2 FQGTGA. The CDR3 extends over 15 amino acids. Losses at the gene ends were 5 bases for V and 7 bases for J; bases not matched to a gene: 12.

This clonotype occurred a few times. The chain links TRBV7-2 to TRBJ1-1; 8 bases map to TRBD1. Losses at the gene ends were 1 base for V and 4 bases for J; bases not matched to a gene: 5. Germline V gene lookup returns CDR1 SGHTA and CDR2 FQGNSA. The CDR3 extends over 15 amino acids. CDR3 sequence reads: CASSLEGQGITEAFF. CDR3 sequence (DNA): TGTGCCAGCAGCTTAGAAGGACAGGGTATCACTGAAGCTTTCTTT. The whole variable domain, filled in from reference TRBV7-2 and TRBJ1-1, reads GAGVSQSPSNKVTEKGKDVELRCDPISGHTALYWYRQSLGQGLEFLIYFQGNSAPDKSGLPSDRFSAERTGGSVSTLTIQRTQQEDSAVYLCASSLEGQGITEAFFGQGTRLTVV.